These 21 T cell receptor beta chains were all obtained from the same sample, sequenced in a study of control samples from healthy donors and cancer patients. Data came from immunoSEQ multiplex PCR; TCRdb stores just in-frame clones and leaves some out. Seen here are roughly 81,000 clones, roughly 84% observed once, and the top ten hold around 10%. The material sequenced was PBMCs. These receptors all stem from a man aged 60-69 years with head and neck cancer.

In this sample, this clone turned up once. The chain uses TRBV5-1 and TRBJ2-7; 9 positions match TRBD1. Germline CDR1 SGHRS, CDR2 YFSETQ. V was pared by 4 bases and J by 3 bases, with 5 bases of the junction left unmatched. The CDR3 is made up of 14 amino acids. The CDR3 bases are TGCGCCAGCAGCGGGGGACAGGGAAGCTACGAGCAGTACTTC. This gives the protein CASSGGQGSYEQYF.

This CDR3 is CASSPTMNTGELFF. The CDR3 nucleotides are TGTGCCAGCAGCCCGACAATGAACACCGGGGAGCTGTTTTTT. This chain links TRBV7-2 with TRBJ2-2; D is uncertain. Germline V gives CDR1 SGHTA, CDR2 FQGNSA. CDR3 size: 14 residues. V gave up 5 bases and J gave up 1 base, with 8 bases separating them.

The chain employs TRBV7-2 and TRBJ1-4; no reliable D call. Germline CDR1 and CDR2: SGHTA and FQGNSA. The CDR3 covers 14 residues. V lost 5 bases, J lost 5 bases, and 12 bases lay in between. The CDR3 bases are TGTGCCAGCAGCCCTCCCGGCAGGAATGAAAAACTGTTTTTT. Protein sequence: CASSPPGRNEKLFF.

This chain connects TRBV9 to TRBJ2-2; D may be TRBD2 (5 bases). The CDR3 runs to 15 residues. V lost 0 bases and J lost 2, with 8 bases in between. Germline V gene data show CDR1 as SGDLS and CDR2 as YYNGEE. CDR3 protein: CASSVGGSNTGELFF. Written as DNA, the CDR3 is TGTGCCAGCAGCGTAGGAGGGTCCAACACCGGGGAGCTGTTTTTT.

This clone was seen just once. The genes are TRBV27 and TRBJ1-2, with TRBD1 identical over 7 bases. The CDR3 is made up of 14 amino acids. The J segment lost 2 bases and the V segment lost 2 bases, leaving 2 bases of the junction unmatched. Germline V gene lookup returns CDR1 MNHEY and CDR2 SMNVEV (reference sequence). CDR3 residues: CASSLGTENYGYTF. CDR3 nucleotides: TGTGCCAGCAGTTTAGGGACAGAGAACTATGGCTACACCTTC.

CDR3 amino acids: CASSVEGNQPQHF. The CDR3 DNA sequence: TGCGCCAGCAGTGTTGAGGGGAATCAGCCCCAGCATTTT. V gene TRBV10-1 combines with J gene TRBJ1-5, with D maybe TRBD1 (5 bases). V lost 4 bases and J 4 bases, leaving 8 bases between the germline ends. The germline CDR1 and CDR2 sequences are WNHNN and SYGVQD (reference sequence). The CDR3 is made up of 13 amino acids.

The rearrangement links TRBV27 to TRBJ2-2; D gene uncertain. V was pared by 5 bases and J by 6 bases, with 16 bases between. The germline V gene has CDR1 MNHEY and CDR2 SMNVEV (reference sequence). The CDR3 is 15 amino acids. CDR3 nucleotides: TGTGCCAGCAGTATAATCCGGTCTGGGGCCGGGGAGCTGTTTTTT. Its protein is CASSIIRSGAGELFF.

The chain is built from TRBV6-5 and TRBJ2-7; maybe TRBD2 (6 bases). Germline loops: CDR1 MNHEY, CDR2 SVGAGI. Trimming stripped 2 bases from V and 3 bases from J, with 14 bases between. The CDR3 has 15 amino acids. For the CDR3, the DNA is TGTGCCAGCAGTTACACAATCCACGGGGGCTACGAGCAGTACTTC. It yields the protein CASSYTIHGGYEQYF.

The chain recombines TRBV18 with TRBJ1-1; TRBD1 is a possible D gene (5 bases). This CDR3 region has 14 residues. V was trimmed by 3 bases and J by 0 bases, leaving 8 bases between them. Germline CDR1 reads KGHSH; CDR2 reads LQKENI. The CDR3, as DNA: TGTGCCAGCTCACCGACAGTAGTGAACACTGAAGCTTTCTTT. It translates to CASSPTVVNTEAFF.

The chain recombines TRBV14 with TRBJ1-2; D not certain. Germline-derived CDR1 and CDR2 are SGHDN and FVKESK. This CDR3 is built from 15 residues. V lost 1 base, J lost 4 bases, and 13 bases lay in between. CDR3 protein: CASSQVQAGGYGYTF. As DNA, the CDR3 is TGTGCCAGCAGCCAAGTTCAGGCGGGTGGCTATGGCTACACCTTC.

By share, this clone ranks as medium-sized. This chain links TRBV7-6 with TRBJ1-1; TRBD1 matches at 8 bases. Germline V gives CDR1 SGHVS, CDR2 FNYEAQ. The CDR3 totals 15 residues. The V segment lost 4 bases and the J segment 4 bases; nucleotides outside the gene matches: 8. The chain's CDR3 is CASSYQTGEITEAFF. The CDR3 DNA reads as TGTGCCAGCAGCTACCAGACAGGGGAGATCACTGAAGCTTTCTTT.

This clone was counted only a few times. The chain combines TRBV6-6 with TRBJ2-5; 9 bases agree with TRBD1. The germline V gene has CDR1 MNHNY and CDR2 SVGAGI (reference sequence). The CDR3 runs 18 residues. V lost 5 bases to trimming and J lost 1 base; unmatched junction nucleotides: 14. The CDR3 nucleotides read TGTGCCAGCAGTCCGGGACAGGGTCTATATTTCAGCCAAGAGACCCAGTACTTC. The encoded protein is CASSPGQGLYFSQETQYF.

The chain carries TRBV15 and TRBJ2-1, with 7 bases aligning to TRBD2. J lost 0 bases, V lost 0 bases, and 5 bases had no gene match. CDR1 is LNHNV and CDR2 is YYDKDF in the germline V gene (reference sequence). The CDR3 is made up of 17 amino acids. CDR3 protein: CATSRDRGRGSYNEQFF. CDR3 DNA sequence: TGTGCCACCAGCAGAGATCGTGGGAGGGGCTCCTACAATGAGCAGTTCTTC.

The CDR3 reads CASSLGSYEQYF. The CDR3 nucleotides are TGTGCCAGCAGCTTAGGGTCCTACGAGCAGTACTTC. The chain combines TRBV7-2 with TRBJ2-7; D is ambiguous. The CDR3 covers 12 residues. The germline V and J ends were trimmed by 1 base and 1 base, with 2 bases remaining between them. Germline lookup yields CDR1 SGHTA and CDR2 FQGNSA.

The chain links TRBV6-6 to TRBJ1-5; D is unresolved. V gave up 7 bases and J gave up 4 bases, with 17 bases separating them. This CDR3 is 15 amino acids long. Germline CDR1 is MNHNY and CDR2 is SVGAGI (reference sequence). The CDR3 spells CASTTGRYFNQPQHF. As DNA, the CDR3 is TGTGCCAGCACCACCGGCCGCTACTTTAATCAGCCCCAGCATTTT.

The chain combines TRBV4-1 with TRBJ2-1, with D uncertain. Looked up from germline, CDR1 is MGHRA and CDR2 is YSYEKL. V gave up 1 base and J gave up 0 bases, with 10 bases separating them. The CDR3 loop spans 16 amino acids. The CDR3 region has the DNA TGCGCCAGCAGCCAAGCGGTCTCTACCTCCTACAATGAGCAGTTCTTC. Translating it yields CASSQAVSTSYNEQFF.

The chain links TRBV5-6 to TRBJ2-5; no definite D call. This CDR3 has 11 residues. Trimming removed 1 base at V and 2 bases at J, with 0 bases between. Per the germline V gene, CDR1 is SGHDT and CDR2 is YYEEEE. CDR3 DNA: TGTGCCAGCAGCTTGCAAGAGACCCAGTACTTC. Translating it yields CASSLQETQYF.

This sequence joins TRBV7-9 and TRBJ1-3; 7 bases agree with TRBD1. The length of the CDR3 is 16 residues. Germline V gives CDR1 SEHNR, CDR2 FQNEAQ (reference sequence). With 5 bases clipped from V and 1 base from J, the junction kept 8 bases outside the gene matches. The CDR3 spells CASSPRQGGSGNTIYF. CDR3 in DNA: TGTGCCAGCAGCCCCCGTCAGGGGGGATCTGGAAACACCATATATTTT. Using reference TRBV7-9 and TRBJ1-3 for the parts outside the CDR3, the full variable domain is DTGVSQNPRHKITKRGQNVTFRCDPISEHNRLYWYRQTLGQGPEFLTYFQNEAQLEKSRLLSDRFSAERPKGSFSTLEIQRTEQGDSAMYLCASSPRQGGSGNTIYFGEGSWLTVV.

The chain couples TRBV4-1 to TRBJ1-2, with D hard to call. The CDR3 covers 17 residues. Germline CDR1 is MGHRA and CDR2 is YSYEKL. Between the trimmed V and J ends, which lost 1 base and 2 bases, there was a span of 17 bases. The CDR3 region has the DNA TGCGCCAGCAGCCAAGGATTGTTGGGGTTTAGGAACTATGGCTACACCTTC. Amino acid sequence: CASSQGLLGFRNYGYTF.

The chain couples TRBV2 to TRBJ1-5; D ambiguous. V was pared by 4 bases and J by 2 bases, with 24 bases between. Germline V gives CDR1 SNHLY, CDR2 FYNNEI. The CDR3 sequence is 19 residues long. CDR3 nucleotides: TGTGCCAGCAGTGCTGTGGTGGTCACAACCCGGGGTGGCAATCAGCCCCAGCATTTT. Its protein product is CASSAVVVTTRGGNQPQHF.

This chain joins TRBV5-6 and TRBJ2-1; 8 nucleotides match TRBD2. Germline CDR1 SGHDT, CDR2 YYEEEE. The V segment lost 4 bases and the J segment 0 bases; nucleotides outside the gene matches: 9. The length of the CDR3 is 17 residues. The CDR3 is CASSPNAGGTSYNEQFF. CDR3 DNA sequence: TGTGCCAGCAGCCCCAACGCGGGGGGCACCTCCTACAATGAGCAGTTCTTC.